This T cell receptor beta chain came from a study of blood T cell repertoires in COVID-19. As for the study in general: Material from acute and convalescent COVID-19 was sourced from the United States, Italy and Spain. From T cells, B-cell-depleted T cells, or PBMCs came the material, which was cDNA or gDNA.

This clone was observed a single time. The CDR3 sequence is 11 residues long. Per germline, CDR1 SNHLY and CDR2 FYNNEI. V shed 6 bases and J shed 10 bases, with 10 bases lying between them. Original data processing: By means of reference gene primer amplification, nucleated cell counts were estimated. Some clones are missing from TCRdb's copy, which holds only in-frame ones; the method was immunoSEQ multiplex PCR. For V, J and clone size, that table is used; D and trimming come from the DNA. The table records about 100,000 clones, roughly 90% of them present only once. The sample taken for sequencing was peripheral blood. The chain carries TRBV2 and TRBJ2-1; no firm D call. The sequence derives from a man aged 45-60 years with active COVID-19. As DNA, the CDR3 is TGTGCCAGCAGCCCACTTTTGGAGCAGTTCTTC. Its translation is CASSPLLEQFF.